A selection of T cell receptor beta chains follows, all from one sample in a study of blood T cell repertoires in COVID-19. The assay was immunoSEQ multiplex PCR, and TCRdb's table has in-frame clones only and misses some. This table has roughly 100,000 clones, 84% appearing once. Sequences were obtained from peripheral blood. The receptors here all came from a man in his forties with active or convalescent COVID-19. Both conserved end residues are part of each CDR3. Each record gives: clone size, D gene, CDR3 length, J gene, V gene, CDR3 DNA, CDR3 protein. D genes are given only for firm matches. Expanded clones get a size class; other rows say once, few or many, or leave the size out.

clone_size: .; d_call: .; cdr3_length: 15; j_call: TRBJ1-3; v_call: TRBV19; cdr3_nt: TGTGCCAGTAGTAGGGCAGTCGCCACCGGAAACACCATATATTTT; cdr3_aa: CASSRAVATGNTIYF
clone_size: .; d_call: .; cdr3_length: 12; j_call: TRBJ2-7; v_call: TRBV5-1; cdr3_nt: TGCGCCAGCAGCACCGACAATTACGAGCAGTACTTC; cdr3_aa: CASSTDNYEQYF
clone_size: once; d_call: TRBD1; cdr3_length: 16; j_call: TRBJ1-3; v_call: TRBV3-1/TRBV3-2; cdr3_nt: TGTGCCAGCAGCCAAGCCGGGACAGTCTCTGGAAACACCATATATTTT; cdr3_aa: CASSQAGTVSGNTIYF
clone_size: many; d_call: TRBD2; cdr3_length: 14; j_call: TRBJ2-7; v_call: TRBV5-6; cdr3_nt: TGTGCCAGCAGCCAAGCGGGGGACATCTACGAGCAGTACTTC; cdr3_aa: CASSQAGDIYEQYF
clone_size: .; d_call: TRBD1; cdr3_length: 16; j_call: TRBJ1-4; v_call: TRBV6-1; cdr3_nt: TGTGCCAGCAGTGGGTGGGGGACAGGGTCTAATGAAAAACTGTTTTTT; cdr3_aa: CASSGWGTGSNEKLFF
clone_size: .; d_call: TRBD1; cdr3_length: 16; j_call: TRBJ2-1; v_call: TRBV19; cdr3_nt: TGTGCCAGTAGTACGGACAGGGGCATCTCGCTCAATGAGCAGTTCTTC; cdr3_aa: CASSTDRGISLNEQFF
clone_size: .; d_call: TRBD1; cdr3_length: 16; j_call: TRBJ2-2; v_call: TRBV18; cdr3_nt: TGTGCCAGCTCACCAAACGCGGCAGGGGGCACCGGGGAGCTGTTTTTT; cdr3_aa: CASSPNAAGGTGELFF
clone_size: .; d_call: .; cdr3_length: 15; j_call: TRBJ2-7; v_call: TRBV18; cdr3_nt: TGTGCCAGCTCACCACCGAATCCAGGGAACAACGAGCAGTACTTC; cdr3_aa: CASSPPNPGNNEQYF
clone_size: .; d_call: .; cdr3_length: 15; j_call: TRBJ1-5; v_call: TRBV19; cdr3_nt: TGTGCCAGTAGGACTTGGGGGGAGAAGAATCAGCCCCAGCATTTT; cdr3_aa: CASRTWGEKNQPQHF
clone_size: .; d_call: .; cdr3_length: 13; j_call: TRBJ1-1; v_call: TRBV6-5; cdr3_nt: TGTGCCAGCAGTTTTACAGGTAGTCCTGAAGCTTTCTTT; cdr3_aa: CASSFTGSPEAFF
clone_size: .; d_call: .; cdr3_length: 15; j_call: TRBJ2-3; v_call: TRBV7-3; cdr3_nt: TGTGCCAGCAGCTTAAGCGGCACGTGGAAAGATACGCAGTATTTT; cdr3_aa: CASSLSGTWKDTQYF
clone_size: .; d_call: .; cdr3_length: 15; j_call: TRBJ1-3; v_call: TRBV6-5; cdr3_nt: TGTGCCAGCACCCCGGACCCTCAGGGTGGAAACACCATATATTTT; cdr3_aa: CASTPDPQGGNTIYF
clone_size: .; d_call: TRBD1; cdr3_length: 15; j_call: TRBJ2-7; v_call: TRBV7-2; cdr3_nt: TGTGCCAGCAGCCCAGGACAGGGGACGATCTACGAGCAGTACTTC; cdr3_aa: CASSPGQGTIYEQYF
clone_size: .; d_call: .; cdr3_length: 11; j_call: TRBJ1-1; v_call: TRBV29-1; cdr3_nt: TGCAGCGCAGCGGTACAGGGTGAAGCTTTCTTT; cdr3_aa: CSAAVQGEAFF
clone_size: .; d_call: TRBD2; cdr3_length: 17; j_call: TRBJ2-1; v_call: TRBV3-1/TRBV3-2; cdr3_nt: TGTGCCAGCAGCCCCCTTACCCGGACTAGCGGTAACAATGAGCAGTTCTTC; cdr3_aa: CASSPLTRTSGNNEQFF
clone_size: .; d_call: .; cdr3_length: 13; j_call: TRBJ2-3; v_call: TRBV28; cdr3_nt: TGTGCCAGCAGACCAGGGGGGACAGATACGCAGTATTTT; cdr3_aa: CASRPGGTDTQYF
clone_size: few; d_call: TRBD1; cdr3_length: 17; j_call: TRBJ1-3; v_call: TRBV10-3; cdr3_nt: TGTGCCATCAGTGAGGACAGGGGTCTAAGCACTGTAAACACCATATATTTT; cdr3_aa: CAISEDRGLSTVNTIYF